A single sample gave rise to the 29 T cell receptor beta chains below, sequenced in a study of blood T cells in healthy people across ages (dated by TCRdb to the mid-2010s). Preparation of the library involved 5' RACE. Reads for this sample came from an Illumina HiSeq 2500. A second PCR of roughly 7 to 11 cycles was performed with a sample-barcoded 5' primer and a J-beta primer mix. In-frame beta chains were kept once TCRdb had trimmed the public reads at Q25 with fastp and called clones with MiXCR. Identical CDR3 proteins give one entry, which carries the most common genes and DNA. This sample comprises over 1.5 million distinct CDR3 sequences, approximately 50% of them detected only once. The top ten hold less than 2.5% of the sample. The sample consisted of blood. These receptors were taken from a woman between 40 and 55 years old in good health.

The chain couples TRBV5-1 to TRBJ1-2; weak D call: TRBD1 (6 bases). CDR1 is SGHRS and CDR2 is YFSETQ in the germline V gene. The CDR3 contains 15 residues. V was clipped by 4 bases and J by 5 bases, with 18 bases between them. The CDR3 reads CASSPQGISGYGYTF. The CDR3 bases are TGCGCCAGCAGCCCTCAGGGGATATCAGGGTATGGCTACACCTTC. Using reference TRBV5-1 and TRBJ1-2 for the parts outside the CDR3, the full variable domain is KAGVTQTPRYLIKTRGQQVTLSCSPISGHRSVSWYQQTPGQGLQFLFEYFSETQRNKGNFPGRFSGRQFSNSRSEMNVSTLELGDSALYLCASSPQGISGYGYTFGSGTRLTVV.

The sample holds a few counts of this clonotype. The chain couples TRBV28 to TRBJ2-5; D is perhaps TRBD1 or TRBD2 (5 bases each). CDR1 MDHEN and CDR2 SYDVKM come from the germline V gene. The V and J ends lost 5 bases and 0 bases respectively, with 25 bases between them. The CDR3 is made up of 19 amino acids. The CDR3 sequence: CASSQTLGGRAAYQETQYF. In DNA form, the CDR3 reads TGTGCCAGCAGTCAAACACTTGGGGGACGGGCAGCGTACCAAGAGACCCAGTACTTC.

This chain connects TRBV20-1 to TRBJ2-1, with 7 bases matching TRBD2. CDR3 length: 16 amino acids. The germline CDR1 and CDR2 sequences are DFQATT and SNEGSKA (reference sequence). V lost 5 bases, J lost 2 bases, and 12 bases stayed unmatched. CDR3 in amino acids: CSAHGGILAAYNEQFF. In DNA, the CDR3 is TGCAGTGCTCACGGGGGAATCCTAGCGGCCTACAATGAGCAGTTCTTC.

V gene TRBV13 combines with J gene TRBJ2-7, with a possible D match to TRBD2 (7 bases). Germline V CDR1 and CDR2: PRHDT, FYEKMQ (reference sequence). CDR3 length equals 13 residues. V lost 8 bases and J lost 7, with 18 bases in between. The CDR3 nucleotides are TGTGCCAGCGGGAGGGGGACGTACGATGAGCAGTACTTC. Translating gives CASGRGTYDEQYF.

This clonotype has more than one count but fewer than ten. The V gene is TRBV27, the J gene TRBJ2-3; unclear D gene. V lost 7 bases and J lost 4, with 18 bases in between. The CDR3 runs to 15 residues. Looked up from germline, CDR1 is MNHEY and CDR2 is SMNVEV (reference sequence). The CDR3 loop reads CASTHLAGGADTQYF. The CDR3 bases are TGTGCCAGCACTCATTTGGCAGGCGGCGCAGATACGCAGTATTTT.

This clonotype was seen a few times. The chain joins TRBV20-1 to TRBJ2-1; no definite D call. The germline V gene has CDR1 DFQATT and CDR2 SNEGSKA (reference sequence). Trimming left V 6 bases short and J 5 bases short, with 17 bases between. The CDR3 is 14 residues long. The CDR3 DNA sequence: TGCAGTGCCGACCACTGGGTGGCGGACAATGAGCAGTTCTTC. Translation: CSADHWVADNEQFF.

The chain links TRBV5-4 to TRBJ2-3; D may correspond to TRBD1 or TRBD2 (5 bases each). The germline V and J ends were trimmed by 9 bases and 2 bases, with 16 bases remaining between them. The germline V gene has CDR1 SGHNT and CDR2 YYREEE (reference sequence). The CDR3 extends over 14 amino acids. CDR3 bases: TGTGCCACCTCCGGGGCAGCATTCACAGATACGCAGTATTTT. It codes for CATSGAAFTDTQYF.

The chain joins TRBV3-1 to TRBJ2-5, with D unclear. The CDR3 runs 13 residues. Germline assignment: CDR1 LGHDT and CDR2 YNNKEL (reference sequence). V was pared by 4 bases and J by 7 bases, with 13 bases between. CDR3 coding DNA: TGTGCCAGCAGCCTAGAAATGGCCCGGACCCAGTACTTC. As protein: CASSLEMARTQYF.

This clonotype was seen only a few times. This sequence joins TRBV28 and TRBJ2-3, with 9 bases matching TRBD2. Germline CDR1 is MDHEN and CDR2 is SYDVKM. Trimming at V came to 5 bases and at J to 3 bases, leaving 3 bases not matched to a gene. The CDR3 extends over 14 amino acids. CDR3 sequence: CASSATSGTDTQYF. DNA of the CDR3: TGTGCCAGCAGTGCGACTAGCGGAACAGATACGCAGTATTTT.

In this sample, this clonotype turned up a few times. The genes are TRBV24-1 and TRBJ2-5; no clear D. The length of the CDR3 is 13 residues. V was clipped by 4 bases and J by 5 bases, with 10 bases between them. Germline V gene data show CDR1 as KGHDR and CDR2 as SFDVKD. This CDR3 reads CATSESEAETQYF. DNA for the CDR3: TGTGCCACCAGTGAGTCCGAGGCGGAGACCCAGTACTTC.

The count of this clonotype is one. The chain employs TRBV6-5 and TRBJ2-3; 9 bases line up with TRBD1. Germline trimming cut 2 bases from V and 6 bases from J; bases unmatched to any gene: 6. The CDR3 is 15 residues long. CDR1 and CDR2 from the germline V gene are MNHEY and SVGAGI. The chain's CDR3 is CASSYTGTGIDTQYF. As DNA, the CDR3 is TGTGCCAGCAGTTACACAGGGACAGGGATCGATACGCAGTATTTT.

This clonotype appeared a few times. This chain links TRBV7-2 with TRBJ2-7; 14 nucleotides match TRBD2. The DNA end is a closer match to TRBJ2-5, so the J assignment may be wrong. This CDR3 has 16 amino acids. Germline loops: CDR1 SGHTA, CDR2 FQGNSA. The CDR3 loop is CASRPPGLAGEETQYF. The DNA for the CDR3 is TGTGCCAGCAGGCCACCGGGACTAGCGGGGGAAGAGACCCAGTACTTC.

This chain uses TRBV28 with TRBJ1-5, with 8 bases aligning to TRBD1. The CDR3 loop spans 14 amino acids. The germline V gene encodes CDR1 MDHEN and CDR2 SYDVKM. V shed 10 bases and J 1 base; nucleotides not matched to a gene: 6. The CDR3 is CAISDRESNQPQHF. In DNA, the CDR3 is TGTGCCATTTCGGACAGGGAGAGCAATCAGCCCCAGCATTTT.

This clonotype came up a few times. CDR3 DNA sequence: TGTGCCAGCAGTAACCAGGGAAAACTGTTTTTT. This sequence encodes CASSNQGKLFF. This chain connects TRBV6-2 or TRBV6-3 to TRBJ1-4; maybe TRBD1 (5 bases). The CDR3 sequence is 11 residues long. CDR1 MNHEY and CDR2 SVGEGT come from the germline V gene. The V and J ends lost 5 bases and 10 bases respectively, with 8 bases between them.

This clonotype turned up a few times. The rearrangement uses TRBV25-1 and TRBJ2-5, with 8 nucleotides matching TRBD1. The CDR3 is 14 residues long. From germline, CDR1 is MGHDK and CDR2 SYGVNS. V was clipped by 7 bases and J by 2 bases; unmatched bases: 6. Here the CDR3 reads CASNTQGAQETQYF. CDR3 DNA sequence: TGTGCCAGCAATACCCAGGGGGCGCAAGAGACCCAGTACTTC.

This clonotype was counted between two and nine times. The gene calls are TRBV7-9 and TRBJ2-1; D ambiguous. The J call is uncertain, as TRBJ2-7 better fits the DNA end. Per the germline V gene, CDR1 is SEHNR and CDR2 is FQNEAQ (reference sequence). This CDR3 comprises 11 residues. CDR3 DNA sequence: TGTGCCAGCAGGGCCTACAATGAGCAGTACTTC. Its protein is CASRAYNEQYF.

The chain uses TRBV7-9 and TRBJ1-2; no definite D call. CDR1 is SEHNR, CDR2 FQNEAQ, per germline (reference sequence). The CDR3 runs to 14 residues. Deletions cut 3 bases from V and 4 bases from J, with 12 bases between. The CDR3 protein is CASSFLDSLYGYTF. Written as DNA, the CDR3 is TGTGCCAGCAGCTTCCTGGATTCCCTCTATGGCTACACCTTC.

Points on this clonotype: It may be a read error: a sequence one base away is much more abundant. The CDR3 sequence is CVSSPWSTDTQYF. The CDR3 bases are TGTGTCAGCAGCCCCTGGAGCACAGATACGCAGTATTTT. The V gene is TRBV7-2, the J gene TRBJ2-3; D is unclear. Per germline, CDR1 SGHTA and CDR2 FQGNSA. The CDR3 has 13 residues.

This clonotype was found a few times. V usage is TRBV20-1 and J usage is TRBJ2-5; D may correspond to TRBD1 or TRBD2 (5 bases each). CDR3 size: 16 residues. Trimming took 6 bases from V and 5 from J, leaving 25 bases between them. From germline, CDR1 is DFQATT and CDR2 SNEGSKA (reference sequence). The CDR3 sequence is CSAGGGASFFWETQYF. CDR3 coding DNA: TGCAGTGCGGGTGGTGGGGCTAGCTTCTTTTGGGAGACCCAGTACTTC.

This clonotype appeared a few times. V is TRBV5-1 and J is TRBJ2-1; either TRBD1 or TRBD2 may supply D (6 bases each). Germline CDR1 is SGHRS and CDR2 is YFSETQ. This CDR3 is built from 15 residues. Trimming took off 4 bases at V and 3 bases at J, with 14 bases between the two ends. DNA for the CDR3: TGCGCCAGCAGCGGAGGGGGACGAATCTACAATGAGCAGTTCTTC. Translation gives CASSGGGRIYNEQFF.

Regarding this clonotype: At one end, the junction sequence differs from germline, possibly due to a read error. The V and J genes are TRBV9 and TRBJ2-1, with D uncertain. CDR1 is SGDLS and CDR2 is YYNGEE in the germline V gene. The CDR3 length is 14 residues. The CDR3 DNA reads as TGTGCCAGCAACGTAGCCCCAGCCTCCAATGAGCAGTTCTTC. Its protein product is CASNVAPASNEQFF. The complete variable domain, with remaining parts taken from reference TRBV9 and TRBJ2-1, reads DSGVTQTPKHLITATGQRVTLRCSPRSGDLSVYWYQQSLDQGLQFLIQYYNGEERAKGNILERFSAQQFPDLHSELNLSSLELGDSALYFCASNVAPASNEQFFGPGTRLTVL.

The gene calls are TRBV7-9 and TRBJ2-5; D not certain. V was clipped by 5 bases and J by 3 bases, with 13 bases between them. The CDR3 contains 14 residues. CDR1 is SEHNR, CDR2 FQNEAQ, per germline (reference sequence). CDR3 sequence reads: CASSPPGPKETQYF. DNA for the CDR3: TGTGCCAGCAGCCCCCCAGGACCTAAAGAGACCCAGTACTTC.

The V and J genes are TRBV7-9 and TRBJ2-7; D is uncertain. This CDR3 has 14 residues. The ends were cut back, 5 bases at V and 5 bases at J, with 16 bases in the middle. CDR1 is SEHNR, CDR2 FQNEAQ, per germline (reference sequence). Here the CDR3 DNA reads TGTGCCAGCAGCGTAGAGTCGTCGGACGACGAGCAGTACTTC. The encoded protein is CASSVESSDDEQYF.

This clonotype was counted between two and nine times. V is TRBV5-1 and J is TRBJ2-5, with 10 bases lining up with TRBD1. The germline CDR1 and CDR2 sequences are SGHRS and YFSETQ. The CDR3 extends over 16 amino acids. V shed 4 bases and J 5 bases; nucleotides not matched to a gene: 11. The CDR3 loop reads CASSPFSTGGLETQYF. The CDR3, as DNA: TGCGCCAGCAGCCCTTTCTCGACAGGGGGCCTGGAGACCCAGTACTTC. The whole variable domain, filled in from reference TRBV5-1 and TRBJ2-5, reads KAGVTQTPRYLIKTRGQQVTLSCSPISGHRSVSWYQQTPGQGLQFLFEYFSETQRNKGNFPGRFSGRQFSNSRSEMNVSTLELGDSALYLCASSPFSTGGLETQYFGPGTRLLVL.

This clonotype was observed a few times. This sequence joins TRBV20-1 and TRBJ2-6; either TRBD1 or TRBD2 may fit D (7 bases each). Germline values: CDR1 DFQATT, CDR2 SNEGSKA (reference sequence). The CDR3 runs 13 residues. V was clipped by 6 bases and J by 4 bases, with 10 bases between them. The chain's CDR3 is CSARGGGANVLTF. CDR3 DNA sequence: TGCAGTGCCAGGGGGGGCGGGGCCAACGTCCTGACTTTC.

As regards this clonotype: An end of the junction does not agree with germline; a read error may underlie this. The chain links TRBV15 to TRBJ2-5; D possibly corresponds to TRBD2 (6 bases). Germline CDR1 and CDR2: LNHNV and YYDKDF (reference sequence). The CDR3 has 13 residues. CDR3 in amino acids: CVTGRIGGETQYF. Written as DNA, the CDR3 is TGTGTCACCGGCAGAATCGGAGGGGAGACCCAGTACTTC.

The genes are TRBV20-1 and TRBJ1-2; a weak D match, TRBD1 (6 bases). The CDR3 consists of 16 residues. CDR1 and CDR2 from the germline V gene are DFQATT and SNEGSKA (reference sequence). V dropped 8 bases and J dropped 1 base, with 23 bases sitting between them. CDR3 DNA: TGCAGTCGCACAACGTCTCCGGGACACAATAACTATGGCTACACCTTC. The encoded protein is CSRTTSPGHNNYGYTF.

V is TRBV6-2 or TRBV6-3 and J is TRBJ1-2; D is unclear. This CDR3 is 11 amino acids long. Germline loops: CDR1 MNHEY, CDR2 SVGEGT. Trimming pared 7 bases from V and 6 bases from J, leaving 9 bases between. DNA for the CDR3: TGTGCCAGCACGGATTGGGATGGCTACACCTTC. Translation: CASTDWDGYTF.

V gene TRBV5-5 combines with J gene TRBJ1-2, with D hard to call. The CDR3 length is 14 residues. V shed 2 bases and J shed 3 bases, with 11 bases lying between them. The germline V gene has CDR1 SGHKS and CDR2 YYEKEE (reference sequence). CDR3 DNA sequence: TGTGCCAGCAGCTTCACGGAACTGTACTATGGCTACACCTTC. Translated: CASSFTELYYGYTF.